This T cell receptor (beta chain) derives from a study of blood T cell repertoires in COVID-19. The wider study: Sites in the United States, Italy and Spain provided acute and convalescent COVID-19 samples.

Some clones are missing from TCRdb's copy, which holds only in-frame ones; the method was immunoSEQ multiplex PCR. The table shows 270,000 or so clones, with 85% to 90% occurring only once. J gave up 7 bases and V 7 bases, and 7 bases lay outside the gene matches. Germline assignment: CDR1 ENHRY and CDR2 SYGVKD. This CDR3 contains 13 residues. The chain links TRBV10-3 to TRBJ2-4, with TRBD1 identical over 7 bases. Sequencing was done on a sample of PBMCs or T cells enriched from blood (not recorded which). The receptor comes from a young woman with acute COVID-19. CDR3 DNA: TGTGCCATCATGCAGGGGGAAAGCAACATTCAGTACTTC. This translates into CAIMQGESNIQYF.